This TCR beta chain derives from a study of cytomegalovirus exposure and HLA in healthy donors. PCR used 60 Vbeta primers and 13 Jbeta primers. Method: immunoSEQ multiplex PCR; TCRdb's copy keeps in-frame clones and lacks some. The repertoire shows roughly 100,000 clones; the top ten hold under 4.5%. The germline V and J ends were trimmed by 6 bases and 4 bases, with 15 bases remaining between them. CDR1 is ENHRY, CDR2 SYGVKD, per germline. The CDR3 is 14 amino acids. The chain combines TRBV10-3 with TRBJ2-5, with D possibly TRBD2 on 6 matching bases. The clonotype was recovered from a woman under 40 in good health and CMV-seronegative. The sequenced sample was PBMCs. The CDR3 nucleotides are TGTGCCATCAGAGGTAATAGCGGCAGAGAGACCCAGTACTTC. Encoded protein: CAIRGNSGRETQYF.